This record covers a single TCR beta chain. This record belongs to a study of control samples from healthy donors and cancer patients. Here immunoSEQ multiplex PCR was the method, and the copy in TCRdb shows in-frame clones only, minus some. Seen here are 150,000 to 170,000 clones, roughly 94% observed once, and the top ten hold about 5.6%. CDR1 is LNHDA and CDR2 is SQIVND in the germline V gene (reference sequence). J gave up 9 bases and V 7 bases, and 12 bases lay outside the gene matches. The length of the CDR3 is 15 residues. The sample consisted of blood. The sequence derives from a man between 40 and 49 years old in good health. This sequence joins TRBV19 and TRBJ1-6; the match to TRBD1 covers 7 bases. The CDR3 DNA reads TGTGCCAGTACCCGGAGGGGGACAGAGTCTTCACCCCTCCACTTT. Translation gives CASTRRGTESSPLHF.